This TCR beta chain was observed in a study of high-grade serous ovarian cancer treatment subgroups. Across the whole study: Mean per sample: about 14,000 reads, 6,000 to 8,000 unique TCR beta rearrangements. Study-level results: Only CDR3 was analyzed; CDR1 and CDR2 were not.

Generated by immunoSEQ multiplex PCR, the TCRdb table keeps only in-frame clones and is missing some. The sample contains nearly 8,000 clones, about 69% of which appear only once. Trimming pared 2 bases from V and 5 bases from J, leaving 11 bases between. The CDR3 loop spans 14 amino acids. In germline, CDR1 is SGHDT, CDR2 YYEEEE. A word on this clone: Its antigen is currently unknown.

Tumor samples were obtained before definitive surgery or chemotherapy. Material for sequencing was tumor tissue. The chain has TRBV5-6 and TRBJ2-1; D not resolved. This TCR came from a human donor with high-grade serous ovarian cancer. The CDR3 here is CASSFPGSNNEQFF. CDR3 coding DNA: TGTGCCAGCAGCTTTCCGGGCAGCAACAATGAGCAGTTCTTC.